This TCR beta chain was profiled in a study of blood T cell repertoires in COVID-19. Study context: COVID-19 samples from acute and convalescent phases originated in the United States, Italy and Spain. Sample material is recorded as cDNA or gDNA derived from T cells, B-cell-depleted T cells, or PBMCs.

Per the authors' pipeline: Estimation of nucleated cell counts relied on the amplification of reference gene primers. Generated by immunoSEQ multiplex PCR, the TCRdb table keeps only in-frame clones and is missing some. That table supplies the V and J calls and clone size; D and trimming were determined from the DNA. Here the sample spans under 400,000 clones, around 88% being singletons. CDR1 is LNHDA and CDR2 is SQIVND in the germline V gene (reference sequence). The CDR3 covers 15 residues. With V trimmed by 4 bases and J by 4 bases, 6 bases remained unmatched. Seattle patients were enrolled while actively infected and followed longitudinally.

The sequence was obtained from a woman in her thirties with COVID-19, enrolled during active disease. The sequenced sample was peripheral blood. The V call is TRBV19, the J call TRBJ2-2; 7 positions match TRBD1. The CDR3 bases are TGTGCCAGTAGTACGGAGAGGGGGCTCACCGGGGAGCTGTTTTTT. Its translation: CASSTERGLTGELFF.